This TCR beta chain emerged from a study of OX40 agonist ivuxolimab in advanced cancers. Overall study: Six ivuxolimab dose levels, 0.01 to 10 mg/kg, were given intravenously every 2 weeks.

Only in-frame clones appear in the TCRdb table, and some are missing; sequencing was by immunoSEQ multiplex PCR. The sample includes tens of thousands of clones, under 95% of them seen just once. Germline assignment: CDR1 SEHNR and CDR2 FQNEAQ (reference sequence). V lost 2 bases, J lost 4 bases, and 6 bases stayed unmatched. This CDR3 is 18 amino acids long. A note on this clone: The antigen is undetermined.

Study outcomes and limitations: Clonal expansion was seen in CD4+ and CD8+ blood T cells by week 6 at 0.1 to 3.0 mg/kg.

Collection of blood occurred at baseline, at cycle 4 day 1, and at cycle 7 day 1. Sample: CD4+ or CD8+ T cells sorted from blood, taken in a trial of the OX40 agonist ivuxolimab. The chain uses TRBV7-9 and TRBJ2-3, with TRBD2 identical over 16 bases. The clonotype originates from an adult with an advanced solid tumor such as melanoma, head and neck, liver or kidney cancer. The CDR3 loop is CASSLLVGTSGRADTQYF. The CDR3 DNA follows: TGTGCCAGCAGCTTATTGGTCGGGACTAGCGGGAGGGCAGATACGCAGTATTTT.